This TCR beta chain was found in a study of PD-1 blockade in classical Hodgkin lymphoma. Study results and limitations: The baseline diversity of complete responders showed similarity to that of newly diagnosed patients. Newly diagnosed patients were said to have less baseline TCR diversity than healthy donors did.

As regards this clone: The antigen remains undetermined.

Sequencing was performed with immunoSEQ multiplex PCR; in TCRdb, only in-frame clones are kept and a portion is missing. In the table there are nearly 25,000 clones, almost 70% of which are singletons. Relapse after autologous stem cell transplantation occurred in every patient, and brentuximab vedotin exposure varied. The sample in question was peripheral blood mononuclear cells (PBMCs), obtained at baseline. The receptor comes from a human donor with classical Hodgkin lymphoma.

CDR3 in DNA: TGTGCCATCAGTGAGCCTATCACTACAGGGGGGTACAATGAGCAGTTCTTC. Encoded protein: CAISEPITTGGYNEQFF. V is TRBV10-3 and J is TRBJ2-1; 8 bases map to TRBD1. CDR1 and CDR2 from the germline V gene are ENHRY and SYGVKD. The V and J ends lost 2 bases and 4 bases, in that order; junction bases with no gene match: 10. The CDR3 spans 17 residues.